This TCR beta chain is from a study of blood T cells in healthy people across ages. Study outcomes and limitations: Aged donors had fewer naive CD4+ cells and lower diversity than long-lived donors.

After removal of 0 bases from V and 8 bases from J, the junction contained 2 bases not matched to a gene. The CDR3 is made up of 15 amino acids. CDR1 is SGHTS, CDR2 YDEGEE, per germline. Sample-barcoded 5' priming and a J-beta primer mix drove a second PCR of about 6 to 12 cycles. Every single cDNA molecule received a tag from a template-switch adaptor with 12 random nucleotides. TCRdb reanalysed the 5' RACE reads using MiXCR and keeps one entry per CDR3 protein. The table records about 1.4 million distinct CDR3 sequences, approximately 59% of them present only once. Researchers report isolating at least 7 million PBMCs per sample. The sample holds one count of this clonotype. The antigen is unknown.

The receptor was derived from a man between 18 and 29 years old in good health. The sequenced material came from blood. The V call is TRBV5-8, the J call TRBJ1-4; TRBD1 aligns across 12 bases. The DNA of the CDR3 is TGTGCCAGCAGCTTGGACGGGACAGGGGGCGAAAAACTGTTTTTT. It encodes CASSLDGTGGEKLFF. The full variable domain, in which reference TRBV5-8 and TRBJ1-4 provide the parts outside the CDR3, is EAGVTQSPTHLIKTRGQQATLRCSPISGHTSVYWYQQALGLGLQFLLWYDEGEERNRGNFPPRFSGRQFPNYSSELNVNALELEDSALYLCASSLDGTGGEKLFFGSGTQLSVL.